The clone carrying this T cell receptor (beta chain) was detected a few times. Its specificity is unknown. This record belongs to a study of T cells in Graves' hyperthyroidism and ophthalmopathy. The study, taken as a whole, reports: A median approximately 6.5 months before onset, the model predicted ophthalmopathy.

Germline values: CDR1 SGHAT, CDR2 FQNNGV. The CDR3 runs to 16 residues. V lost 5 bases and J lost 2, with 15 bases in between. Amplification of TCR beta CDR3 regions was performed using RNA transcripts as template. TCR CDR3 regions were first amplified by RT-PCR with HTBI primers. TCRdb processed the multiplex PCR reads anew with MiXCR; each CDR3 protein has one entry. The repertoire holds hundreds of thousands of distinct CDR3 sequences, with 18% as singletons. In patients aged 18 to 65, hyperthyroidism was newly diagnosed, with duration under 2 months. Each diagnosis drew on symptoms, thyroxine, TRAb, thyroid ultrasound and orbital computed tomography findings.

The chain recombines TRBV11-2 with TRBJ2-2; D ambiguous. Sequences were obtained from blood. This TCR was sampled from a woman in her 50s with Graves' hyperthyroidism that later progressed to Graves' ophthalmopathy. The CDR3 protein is CASSPSLVRNTGELFF. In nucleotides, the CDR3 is TGTGCCAGCAGCCCCTCATTGGTCCGTAACACCGGGGAGCTGTTTTTT.